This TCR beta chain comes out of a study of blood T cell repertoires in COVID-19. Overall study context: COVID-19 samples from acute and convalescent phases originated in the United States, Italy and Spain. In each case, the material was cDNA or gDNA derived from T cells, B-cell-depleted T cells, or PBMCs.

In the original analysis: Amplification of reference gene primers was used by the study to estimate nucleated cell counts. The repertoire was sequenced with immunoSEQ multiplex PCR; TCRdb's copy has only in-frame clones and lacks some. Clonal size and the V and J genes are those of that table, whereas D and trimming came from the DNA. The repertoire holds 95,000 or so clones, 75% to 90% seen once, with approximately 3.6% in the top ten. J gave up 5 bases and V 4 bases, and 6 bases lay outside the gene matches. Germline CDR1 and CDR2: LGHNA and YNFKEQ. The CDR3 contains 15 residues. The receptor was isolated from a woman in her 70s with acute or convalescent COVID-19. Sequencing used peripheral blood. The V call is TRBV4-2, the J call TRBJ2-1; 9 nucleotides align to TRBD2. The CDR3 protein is CASSRRLADNNEQFF. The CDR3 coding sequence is TGTGCCAGCAGCCGAAGACTAGCGGACAACAATGAGCAGTTCTTC.